The rows below give T cell receptor beta chains drawn from one sample of a study of shared clonotypes between healthy human individuals. Clones were sequenced by immunoSEQ multiplex PCR, and TCRdb holds only the in-frame ones, with some missing. The table shows roughly 2.2 million clones, with under 95% occurring only once. Sequencing was carried out using naive CD4+ T cells from PBMCs. Receptor source: a man aged 18 to 30 in good health. Some clones in this sample may be carry-over from other donors' samples. Each CDR3 is given with its conserved first and last residue. D genes are given only for firm matches. Clone size is given for some rows only: seen once, a few or many times, or a class if the clone is expanded.

j_gene: TRBJ1-1
d_gene: TRBD1
abundance: few
v_gene: TRBV19
CDR3aa: CASSIPGGTEAFF
CDR3nt: TGTGCCAGTAGTATTCCAGGGGGCACTGAAGCTTTCTTT

j_gene: TRBJ2-2
d_gene: NA
abundance: NA
v_gene: TRBV7-9
CDR3aa: CASSRTEKGTGELFF
CDR3nt: TGTGCCAGCAGCCGAACAGAAAAGGGCACCGGGGAGCTGTTTTTT

j_gene: TRBJ2-1
d_gene: TRBD2
abundance: NA
v_gene: TRBV4-1
CDR3aa: CASSPRTSGRMGSNEQFF
CDR3nt: TGCGCCAGCAGCCCCCGGACTAGCGGGAGAATGGGCTCGAATGAGCAGTTCTTC

j_gene: TRBJ2-7
d_gene: NA
abundance: once
v_gene: TRBV5-5
CDR3aa: CASSLVVGVHEQYF
CDR3nt: TGTGCCAGCAGCTTGGTAGTGGGAGTCCACGAGCAGTACTTC

j_gene: TRBJ2-2
d_gene: TRBD1
abundance: NA
v_gene: TRBV13
CDR3aa: CASSPTGVIPPFGFGELFF
CDR3nt: TGTGCCAGCAGCCCGACAGGGGTGATCCCGCCTTTCGGTTTCGGGGAGCTGTTTTTT

j_gene: TRBJ2-1
d_gene: NA
abundance: NA
v_gene: TRBV18
CDR3aa: CASSTTQDNEQFF
CDR3nt: TGTGCCAGCTCAACCACTCAAGACAATGAGCAGTTCTTC

j_gene: TRBJ2-7
d_gene: TRBD1
abundance: NA
v_gene: TRBV6-5
CDR3aa: CASSRDSQAYEQYF
CDR3nt: TGTGCCAGCAGCCGGGACAGTCAAGCCTACGAGCAGTACTTC

j_gene: TRBJ2-2
d_gene: NA
abundance: NA
v_gene: TRBV9
CDR3aa: CASSVVSGMNTGELFF
CDR3nt: TGTGCCAGCAGCGTAGTGTCGGGAATGAACACCGGGGAGCTGTTTTTT

j_gene: TRBJ2-7
d_gene: TRBD1
abundance: NA
v_gene: TRBV5-1
CDR3aa: CASSPRDSPYEQYF
CDR3nt: TGCGCCAGCAGCCCCCGGGACAGTCCCTACGAGCAGTACTTC

j_gene: TRBJ1-2
d_gene: NA
abundance: NA
v_gene: TRBV5-1
CDR3aa: CASSLEGGGDGYTF
CDR3nt: TGCGCCAGCAGCTTGGAAGGGGGAGGAGATGGCTACACCTTC

j_gene: TRBJ1-4
d_gene: NA
abundance: few
v_gene: TRBV4-2
CDR3aa: CASSQDLEQGPNEKLFF
CDR3nt: TGTGCCAGCAGCCAAGATCTGGAACAGGGACCAAATGAAAAACTGTTTTTT

j_gene: TRBJ1-4
d_gene: TRBD1
abundance: NA
v_gene: TRBV7-8
CDR3aa: CASSSQGATNEKLFF
CDR3nt: TGTGCCAGCAGCTCTCAGGGGGCAACTAATGAAAAACTGTTTTTT

j_gene: TRBJ2-7
d_gene: NA
abundance: NA
v_gene: TRBV5-1
CDR3aa: CASSQRGGYEQYF
CDR3nt: TGCGCCAGCAGCCAGAGGGGGGGCTACGAGCAGTACTTC

j_gene: TRBJ1-4
d_gene: TRBD1
abundance: NA
v_gene: TRBV7-8
CDR3aa: CASSPNRQGAGEKLFF
CDR3nt: TGTGCCAGCAGCCCGAACCGGCAGGGGGCAGGGGAAAAACTGTTTTTT

j_gene: TRBJ2-3
d_gene: TRBD2
abundance: NA
v_gene: TRBV6-5
CDR3aa: CASSYASGDTDTQYF
CDR3nt: TGTGCCAGCAGTTACGCTAGCGGGGACACAGATACGCAGTATTTT

j_gene: TRBJ2-1
d_gene: NA
abundance: NA
v_gene: TRBV7-9
CDR3aa: CASSFGSSYNEQFF
CDR3nt: TGTGCCAGCAGCTTCGGCAGCTCCTACAATGAGCAGTTCTTC

j_gene: TRBJ2-7
d_gene: TRBD2
abundance: NA
v_gene: TRBV28
CDR3aa: CASSSSGRAAAEQYF
CDR3nt: TGTGCCAGCAGCAGTAGCGGGAGGGCCGCCGCCGAGCAGTACTTC

j_gene: TRBJ1-2
d_gene: NA
abundance: NA
v_gene: TRBV28
CDR3aa: CATYGRGYTF
CDR3nt: TGTGCCACCTACGGCCGGGGCTACACCTTC

j_gene: TRBJ2-7
d_gene: NA
abundance: NA
v_gene: TRBV28
CDR3aa: CAAVDTGRAYEQYF
CDR3nt: TGTGCCGCGGTGGACACAGGGAGAGCCTACGAGCAGTACTTC

j_gene: TRBJ2-1
d_gene: TRBD2
abundance: NA
v_gene: TRBV10-1
CDR3aa: CASTEPLADTYNEQFF
CDR3nt: TGCGCCAGCACCGAACCTCTAGCGGATACTTACAATGAGCAGTTCTTC

j_gene: TRBJ2-3
d_gene: NA
abundance: few
v_gene: TRBV5-1
CDR3aa: CASSLAASTDTQYF
CDR3nt: TGCGCCAGCAGCTTGGCCGCCAGCACAGATACGCAGTATTTT

j_gene: TRBJ1-1
d_gene: NA
abundance: few
v_gene: TRBV2
CDR3aa: CASSSMKGSTEAFF
CDR3nt: TGTGCCAGCAGTTCAATGAAGGGGAGTACTGAAGCTTTCTTT

j_gene: TRBJ1-1
d_gene: TRBD1
abundance: NA
v_gene: TRBV18
CDR3aa: CASSPQGANTEAFF
CDR3nt: TGTGCCAGCTCACCGCAGGGGGCGAACACTGAAGCTTTCTTT

j_gene: TRBJ2-2
d_gene: NA
abundance: NA
v_gene: TRBV2
CDR3aa: CASSGTSLSQFGELFF
CDR3nt: TGTGCCAGCAGTGGAACTAGTTTGAGTCAGTTCGGGGAGCTGTTTTTT

j_gene: TRBJ2-7
d_gene: NA
abundance: NA
v_gene: TRBV21-1
CDR3aa: CASSKGLAGGPGVGYEQYF
CDR3nt: TGTGCCAGCAGCAAAGGCTTAGCGGGAGGGCCAGGGGTAGGCTACGAGCAGTACTTC

j_gene: TRBJ2-5
d_gene: NA
abundance: NA
v_gene: TRBV4-1
CDR3aa: CASSQFVQETQYF
CDR3nt: TGCGCCAGCAGCCAATTTGTCCAAGAGACCCAGTACTTC

j_gene: TRBJ2-5
d_gene: NA
abundance: NA
v_gene: TRBV11-1
CDR3aa: CASSRTGTPGTQYF
CDR3nt: TGTGCCAGCAGCCGTACTGGGACACCGGGGACCCAGTACTTC

j_gene: TRBJ1-1
d_gene: NA
abundance: NA
v_gene: TRBV1
CDR3aa: CTSSLPGVRTADTEAFF
CDR3nt: TGCACCAGCAGCCTCCCAGGGGTAAGGACAGCGGACACTGAAGCTTTCTTT

j_gene: TRBJ1-1
d_gene: NA
abundance: NA
v_gene: TRBV18
CDR3aa: CASSPMRRENTEAFF
CDR3nt: TGTGCCAGCTCACCGATGCGTCGGGAGAACACTGAAGCTTTCTTT

j_gene: TRBJ2-5
d_gene: TRBD1
abundance: NA
v_gene: TRBV28
CDR3aa: CASTWGQGPRETQYF
CDR3nt: TGTGCCAGCACTTGGGGACAGGGGCCTCGGGAGACCCAGTACTTC

j_gene: TRBJ2-5
d_gene: NA
abundance: NA
v_gene: TRBV5-1
CDR3aa: CASNNSFPTGTGGKTQYF
CDR3nt: TGCGCCAGTAATAACAGCTTCCCTACCGGGACGGGTGGGAAGACCCAGTACTTC

j_gene: TRBJ1-5
d_gene: TRBD1
abundance: few
v_gene: TRBV19
CDR3aa: CASSVQGAGNQPQHF
CDR3nt: TGTGCCAGTAGTGTACAGGGGGCAGGCAATCAGCCCCAGCATTTT

j_gene: TRBJ2-2
d_gene: NA
abundance: NA
v_gene: TRBV9
CDR3aa: CASSVGRAAAGELFF
CDR3nt: TGTGCCAGCAGCGTAGGCAGGGCGGCGGCCGGGGAGCTGTTTTTT

j_gene: TRBJ2-5
d_gene: TRBD2
abundance: NA
v_gene: TRBV6-5
CDR3aa: CASIAGGQETQYF
CDR3nt: TGTGCCAGCATCGCGGGGGGCCAAGAGACCCAGTACTTC

j_gene: TRBJ2-7
d_gene: NA
abundance: NA
v_gene: TRBV11-2
CDR3aa: CASSLGGGSYEQYF
CDR3nt: TGTGCCAGCAGCTTAGGTGGGGGCAGCTACGAGCAGTACTTC

j_gene: TRBJ2-3
d_gene: TRBD2
abundance: NA
v_gene: TRBV5-1
CDR3aa: CASSLVASGPPSTDTQYF
CDR3nt: TGCGCCAGCAGCTTGGTGGCTAGCGGGCCTCCTAGCACAGATACGCAGTATTTT

j_gene: TRBJ2-2
d_gene: NA
abundance: NA
v_gene: TRBV28
CDR3aa: CASSSPTGTGELFF
CDR3nt: TGTGCCAGCAGTTCCCCCACAGGGACCGGGGAGCTGTTTTTT

j_gene: TRBJ1-2
d_gene: NA
abundance: NA
v_gene: TRBV19
CDR3aa: CATNIKEGFYTF
CDR3nt: TGTGCCACCAACATCAAAGAGGGTTTCTACACCTTC

j_gene: TRBJ2-3
d_gene: TRBD2
abundance: NA
v_gene: TRBV11-2
CDR3aa: CASSPLRGTSVSTDTQYF
CDR3nt: TGTGCCAGCAGCCCCTTACGAGGGACTAGCGTCAGCACAGATACGCAGTATTTT

j_gene: TRBJ2-7
d_gene: NA
abundance: NA
v_gene: TRBV6-6
CDR3aa: CASSYWGSYEQYF
CDR3nt: TGTGCCAGCAGTTACTGGGGCTCCTACGAGCAGTACTTC

j_gene: TRBJ2-5
d_gene: NA
abundance: NA
v_gene: TRBV18
CDR3aa: CASSPTFRAETQYF
CDR3nt: TGTGCCAGCTCACCAACGTTTAGGGCGGAGACCCAGTACTTC

j_gene: TRBJ2-7
d_gene: NA
abundance: NA
v_gene: TRBV5-6
CDR3aa: CASSLRASRYEQYF
CDR3nt: TGTGCCAGCAGCTTGAGAGCTAGCCGCTACGAGCAGTACTTC

j_gene: TRBJ1-1
d_gene: NA
abundance: NA
v_gene: TRBV19
CDR3aa: CASSMGALGTEAFF
CDR3nt: TGTGCCAGTAGTATGGGGGCGCTGGGCACTGAAGCTTTCTTT

j_gene: TRBJ1-1
d_gene: TRBD1
abundance: NA
v_gene: TRBV7-2
CDR3aa: CASSPLRTGAEAFF
CDR3nt: TGTGCCAGCAGCCCTCTTAGGACAGGGGCTGAAGCTTTCTTT